This TCR beta chain was identified during a study of shared clonotypes between healthy human individuals. Study-wide results and caveats: Clonotypes shared by all four sorted-subset donors had higher generation probabilities than non-shared clonotypes.

Remarks on this clone: Antigen unknown.

J lost 1 base, V lost 3 bases, and 2 bases had no gene match. CDR1 is MGHDK, CDR2 SYGVNS, per germline. The length of the CDR3 is 15 residues. Method: immunoSEQ multiplex PCR; TCRdb's copy keeps in-frame clones and lacks some. The repertoire has millions of clones, 85% to 95% of them found once; the top ten carry roughly 0.13%. This rearrangement joins TRBV25-1 to TRBJ2-3; 9 bases line up with TRBD1. This clonotype was sampled from a man younger than 30 in good health. The specimen was naive CD4+ T cells sorted from blood. Subset in this sample: CD45RA+ positively selected. The chain's CDR3 is CASSDWDRGTDTQYF. CDR3 DNA: TGTGCCAGCAGTGACTGGGACAGGGGCACAGATACGCAGTATTTT.